Below, 26 T cell receptor beta chains from the same sample are listed, as sequenced in a study of T cells after yellow fever vaccination. TCRdb fed the 5' RACE reads into MiXCR, producing one record per CDR3 protein. Here the sample spans some 320,000 distinct CDR3 sequences, approximately 10% being singletons. The sample was CD4+ T cells sorted from PBMCs, taken 5 days after the yellow fever booster vaccination. The origin of the receptors is a man between 18 and 29 years old who received the YFV17D yellow fever vaccine.

This chain uses TRBV7-9 with TRBJ2-7, with D perhaps matching TRBD2 (6 bases). V dropped 3 bases and J dropped 12 bases, with 15 bases sitting between them. CDR1 is SEHNR and CDR2 is FQNEAQ in the germline V gene (reference sequence). The CDR3 covers 12 residues. CDR3 nucleotides: TGTGCCAGCAGCTTGGATTCGGCGGGAACGTACTTC. Translation: CASSLDSAGTYF. Together with reference TRBV7-9 and TRBJ2-7, the CDR3 gives the full variable domain: DTGVSQNPRHKITKRGQNVTFRCDPISEHNRLYWYRQTLGQGPEFLTYFQNEAQLEKSRLLSDRFSAERPKGSFSTLEIQRTEQGDSAMYLCASSLDSAGTYFGPGTRLTVT.

Only a few counts were recorded for this clonotype. The chain uses TRBV4-2 and TRBJ1-2, with D hard to call. The V gene lost 0 bases and the J gene lost 2 bases, with 4 bases spanning the gap. Germline CDR1 reads LGHNA; CDR2 reads YNFKEQ. This CDR3 has 13 amino acids. Here the CDR3 DNA reads TGTGCCAGCAGCCAAGATCCCAACTATGGCTACACCTTC. Translating gives CASSQDPNYGYTF.

The CDR3 DNA reads as TGCAGTGCTGTGGGACAGGGCCGATTCTCTGGGGCCAACGTCCTGACTTTC. It codes for CSAVGQGRFSGANVLTF. This chain uses TRBV20-1 with TRBJ2-6; 9 bases line up with TRBD1. The V gene's germline CDR1 is DFQATT and CDR2 SNEGSKA (reference sequence). This CDR3 has 17 amino acids. The ends lost 5 bases at V and 0 bases at J; junction bases unmatched: 8.

V and J are TRBV7-3 and TRBJ2-1, with D uncertain. The CDR3 spans 17 residues. Germline loops: CDR1 SGHTA, CDR2 FQGTGA. Trimming took off 0 bases at V and 2 bases at J, with 14 bases between the two ends. CDR3 in amino acids: CASSLTFGGLPYNEQFF. The DNA of the CDR3 is TGTGCCAGCAGCTTAACTTTCGGCGGCCTGCCCTACAATGAGCAGTTCTTC.

This clonotype was seen more than once but under ten times. The gene calls are TRBV7-2 and TRBJ2-5, with TRBD1 matching 8 bases. V lost 5 bases to trimming and J lost 6 bases; unmatched junction nucleotides: 8. Germline CDR1 and CDR2: SGHTA and FQGNSA. This CDR3 has 14 residues. CDR3 DNA sequence: TGTGCCAGCAGCAAAACAGGGGGACCACAGACCCAGTACTTC. It translates to CASSKTGGPQTQYF.

CDR3 DNA: TGTGCCAGCATCCTCCTGTCGGGAACTGAAGCTTTCTTT. It translates to CASILLSGTEAFF. The J gene is TRBJ1-1, the V gene TRBV7-2; the D is unclear. Deletions cut 7 bases from V and 5 bases from J, with 14 bases between. The CDR3 sequence is 13 residues long. Germline CDR1 SGHTA, CDR2 FQGNSA.

This clonotype has more than one count but fewer than ten. This sequence joins TRBV7-8 and TRBJ2-7, with D unresolved. The CDR3 sequence is 13 residues long. The V end lost 0 bases, the J end lost 3 bases, and 6 bases lay between the germline ends. Germline CDR1 reads SGHVS; CDR2 reads FQNEAQ. CDR3 sequence (DNA): TGTGCCAGCAGCTTAGCAGGGCTCTACGAGCAGTACGTC. It is translated as CASSLAGLYEQYV.

In this sample, this clonotype turned up many times. The chain has TRBV5-1 and TRBJ2-3; D is ambiguous. CDR3 length equals 11 residues. Germline loops: CDR1 SGHRS, CDR2 YFSETQ. Trimming took off 2 bases at V and 5 bases at J, with 3 bases between the two ends. The chain's CDR3 is CASSFGDTQYF. CDR3 DNA: TGCGCCAGCAGCTTCGGAGATACGCAGTATTTT.

The J gene is TRBJ2-3, the V gene TRBV4-2; no reliable D call. Germline V gene data show CDR1 as LGHNA and CDR2 as YNFKEQ. This CDR3 is 15 amino acids long. Trimming shortened V by 0 bases and J by 0 bases, and 7 bases separated the two germline ends. The CDR3 protein is CASSQERASTDTQYF. The CDR3 coding sequence is TGTGCCAGCAGCCAAGAAAGGGCCAGCACAGATACGCAGTATTTT.

This clonotype has more than one count but fewer than ten. The J gene is TRBJ2-5, the V gene TRBV3-1, with TRBD1 as a possible D gene (6 bases). The V end was cut by 6 bases, the J end by 3 bases, with 14 bases between. Germline V gene lookup returns CDR1 LGHDT and CDR2 YNNKEL (reference sequence). The CDR3 extends over 14 amino acids. CDR3 loop: CASRHGQTKETQYF. The CDR3 DNA reads TGTGCCAGCAGGCACGGACAGACCAAAGAGACCCAGTACTTC.

This clonotype showed up just a few times. The gene calls are TRBV6-2 or TRBV6-3 and TRBJ2-1, with a weak D call TRBD2 (7 bases). Germline CDR1 is MNHEY and CDR2 is SVGEGT. The CDR3 is 18 amino acids. V was clipped by 4 bases and J by 4 bases, with 23 bases between them. The CDR3 loop is CASSFHLPRGPGYNEQFF. The CDR3 bases are TGTGCCAGCAGTTTCCACCTACCGCGGGGGCCGGGATACAATGAGCAGTTCTTC.

CDR3 region: CASWEGADTQYF. CDR3 in DNA: TGCGCCAGCTGGGAAGGGGCAGATACGCAGTATTTT. The rearrangement links TRBV5-1 to TRBJ2-3, with D maybe TRBD1 (5 bases). CDR1 is SGHRS, CDR2 YFSETQ, per germline. The CDR3 covers 12 residues. With 7 bases removed from V and 4 bases from J, the gap between germline ends came to 10 bases. Supplemented by reference TRBV5-1 and TRBJ2-3, the full variable domain reads KAGVTQTPRYLIKTRGQQVTLSCSPISGHRSVSWYQQTPGQGLQFLFEYFSETQRNKGNFPGRFSGRQFSNSRSEMNVSTLELGDSALYLCASWEGADTQYFGPGTRLTVL.

In its sample, this clonotype ranks as medium-sized. The rearrangement links TRBV7-2 to TRBJ2-3; 8 bases are shared with TRBD2. In germline, CDR1 is SGHTA, CDR2 FQGNSA. This CDR3 has 15 amino acids. V gave up 5 bases and J gave up 1 base; unmatched junction bases: 5. CDR3 DNA sequence: TGTGCCAGCAGCGTTGGACTAGCCCGCACAGATACGCAGTATTTT. Its protein product is CASSVGLARTDTQYF.

This clonotype was seen only a few times. The chain joins TRBV11-2 to TRBJ2-7; TRBD1 matches at 11 bases. Per germline, CDR1 SGHAT and CDR2 FQNNGV. This CDR3 is built from 16 residues. The junction had 4 bases not matched to a gene; V was cut back by 1 base and J by 2 bases. Here the CDR3 reads CASSLVRGQGAYEQYF. The DNA for the CDR3 is TGTGCCAGCAGCTTAGTAAGGGGACAGGGGGCCTACGAGCAGTACTTC.

This clonotype came up many times. J is TRBJ1-2 and V is TRBV27; the D is unclear. Germline loops: CDR1 MNHEY, CDR2 SMNVEV (reference sequence). The V end was cut by 8 bases, the J end by 8 bases, with 15 bases between. The CDR3 spans 12 residues. The CDR3: CASRTIGGGYTF. The CDR3, as DNA: TGTGCCAGCCGCACTATTGGCGGCGGCTACACCTTC.

This clonotype has ten or more counts. It is unclear where the CDR3 begins or ends on the DNA, so no DNA is shown, and the CDR3 is as TCRdb lists it. This chain uses TRBV7-2 with TRBJ2-3; the table's D call, TRBD2, has no DNA check behind it. The CDR3 is 11 residues long, counting both termini. Germline CDR1 is SGHTA and CDR2 is FQGNSA. This chain's CDR3 is CASSFGGGTYF.

This clonotype was seen ten or more times. The chain carries TRBV7-2 and TRBJ1-1; D call uncertain. This CDR3 is 14 amino acids long. Trimming removed 5 bases from V and 0 bases from J, with 10 bases in between. The germline V gene has CDR1 SGHTA and CDR2 FQGNSA. The CDR3 spells CASSPQGMNTEAFF. CDR3 bases: TGTGCCAGCAGCCCGCAAGGAATGAACACTGAAGCTTTCTTT.

This clonotype was counted many times. The chain uses TRBV5-1 and TRBJ2-3, with 11 bases aligning to TRBD2. Germline-derived CDR1 and CDR2 are SGHRS and YFSETQ. This CDR3 has 14 amino acids. The V gene end was trimmed by 3 bases and the J gene end by 5 bases; junction bases not matched to a gene: 2. The CDR3 DNA reads TGCGCCAGCAGCTCGACTAGCGGGGTAGATACGCAGTATTTT. Translated, it gives CASSSTSGVDTQYF. Looking up the rest from reference TRBV5-1 and TRBJ2-3 gives the full variable domain: KAGVTQTPRYLIKTRGQQVTLSCSPISGHRSVSWYQQTPGQGLQFLFEYFSETQRNKGNFPGRFSGRQFSNSRSEMNVSTLELGDSALYLCASSSTSGVDTQYFGPGTRLTVL.

The rearrangement links TRBV12-3 or TRBV12-4 to TRBJ1-1; no definite D call. CDR3 length: 13 amino acids. V lost 0 bases, J lost 3 bases, and 5 bases lay in between. This chain's CDR3 is CASSLAFHTEAFF. The CDR3 DNA reads as TGTGCCAGCAGTTTAGCGTTTCACACTGAAGCTTTCTTT.

The chain recombines TRBV21-1 with TRBJ1-5. TRBV21-1 is classified as a pseudogene. The CDR3 sequence is 12 residues long. CDR3 protein: CASSLWNQPQHF. Written as DNA, the CDR3 is TGTGCCAGCAGCTTATGGAATCAGCCCCAGCATTTT.

This clonotype turned up a few times. The CDR3 loop is CASREAGVSGELFF. Here the CDR3 DNA reads TGTGCCAGCAGGGAGGCAGGGGTATCCGGGGAGCTGTTTTTT. The V call is TRBV27, the J call TRBJ2-2; possibly TRBD1 for D (6 bases). The V gene lost 6 bases and the J gene lost 6 bases, with 14 bases spanning the gap. This CDR3 has 14 amino acids. CDR1 and CDR2 from the germline V gene are MNHEY and SMNVEV (reference sequence).

With respect to this clonotype: Relative to the germline gene, one junction end is altered; a read error may explain this. This chain joins TRBV2 and TRBJ1-2; no clear D gene. This CDR3 comprises 11 residues. The V gene's germline CDR1 is SNHLY and CDR2 FYNNEI. In DNA form, the CDR3 reads TGTGCCAGCACCACTCTCGCTTGGCAGAGCTTC. It translates to CASTTLAWQSF.

This clonotype was picked up many times. The J gene is TRBJ2-7, the V gene TRBV20-1; perhaps TRBD2 as D (5 bases). CDR3 length: 14 residues. Per the germline V gene, CDR1 is DFQATT and CDR2 is SNEGSKA (reference sequence). V lost 3 bases and J lost 2, with 14 bases in between. Written as DNA, the CDR3 is TGCAGTGCTAGGGGCGGCGGAGGAACCTACGAGCAGTACTTC. Translating gives CSARGGGGTYEQYF.

The rearrangement uses TRBV21-1 and TRBJ2-3. TRBV21-1 is classified as a pseudogene. The CDR3 loop spans 16 amino acids. CDR3: CASRLAQPVYTDTQYF. Written as DNA, the CDR3 is TGTGCCAGCCGACTGGCACAGCCAGTCTATACAGATACGCAGTATTTT.

This clonotype has only a few counts. The V gene is TRBV3-1, the J gene TRBJ2-3; D not certain. V was cut by 1 base and J by 0 bases, with 11 bases left in between. The CDR3 extends over 16 amino acids. CDR1 is LGHDT and CDR2 is YNNKEL in the germline V gene (reference sequence). The chain's CDR3 is CASSQALGGSTDTQYF. CDR3 coding DNA: TGTGCCAGCAGCCAAGCTTTGGGCGGTAGCACAGATACGCAGTATTTT.

The table lists this clonotype with a few counts. The CDR3 DNA reads as TGTGCCAGCAGCTCAATAGGCGGGGCGCGGAACCAGTACTTC. Translated: CASSSIGGARNQYF. The rearrangement joins TRBV7-2 to TRBJ2-7; D may be TRBD2 (6 bases). Germline values: CDR1 SGHTA, CDR2 FQGNSA. The CDR3 has 14 residues. The V and J ends lost 4 bases and 10 bases respectively, with 20 bases between them. The full variable domain, in which reference TRBV7-2 and TRBJ2-7 provide the parts outside the CDR3, is GAGVSQSPSNKVTEKGKDVELRCDPISGHTALYWYRQSLGQGLEFLIYFQGNSAPDKSGLPSDRFSAERTGGSVSTLTIQRTQQEDSAVYLCASSSIGGARNQYFGPGTRLTVT.